This TCR beta chain emerged from a study of control samples from healthy donors and cancer patients. Trimming pared 7 bases from V and 5 bases from J, leaving 7 bases between. Per germline, CDR1 SGHNT and CDR2 YYREEE (reference sequence). CDR3 size: 11 residues. Profiled with immunoSEQ multiplex PCR; TCRdb holds only in-frame clones, not every one. Among roughly 88,000 clones, 85% were seen once, and the ten largest hold approximately 20%. This chain connects TRBV5-4 to TRBJ1-5; D unresolved. Specimen: blood. The TCR comes from a man aged 25 to 40 in good health. CDR3 region: CASRGDQPQHF. The CDR3 region has the DNA TGTGCCAGCCGAGGAGATCAGCCCCAGCATTTT. The whole variable domain, remainder taken from reference TRBV5-4 and TRBJ1-5, is ETGVTQSPTHLIKTRGQQVTLRCSSQSGHNTVSWYQQALGQGPQFIFQYYREEENGRGNFPPRFSGLQFPNYSSELNVNALELDDSALYLCASRGDQPQHFGDGTRLSIL.